Below are 24 T cell receptor beta chains sequenced from a single sample in a study of T-cell memory formation after mild COVID-19. TCRdb re-analysed the 5' RACE reads in MiXCR, keeping a single row per CDR3 protein. In the table there are just under 50,000 distinct CDR3 sequences, 10% to 15% of which are singletons. The sample was PBMCs or a T cell subset sorted from them (not recorded which). These TCRs come from a man aged 18 to 30 who had mild COVID-19 (a few samples of this study predate the infection). Cell type and time point are not known.

The chain recombines TRBV10-2 with TRBJ2-5, with D perhaps matching TRBD2 (6 bases). Germline V gene lookup returns CDR1 WSHSY and CDR2 SAAADI. The V and J ends lost 3 bases and 5 bases respectively, with 22 bases between them. The CDR3 has 17 residues. DNA of the CDR3: TGCGCCAGCAGTGAACTAGCCGGACCCGCGCGAAGGGAGACCCAGTACTTC. Translation gives CASSELAGPARRETQYF.

The sample holds a few counts of this clonotype. The rearrangement uses TRBV5-1 and TRBJ1-2; D possibly corresponds to TRBD1 (6 bases). Germline V lookup: CDR1 SGHRS, CDR2 YFSETQ. CDR3 length: 16 residues. The V end lost 0 bases, the J end lost 7 bases, and 19 bases lay between the germline ends. The CDR3 is CASSLDREPGLSGYTF. The CDR3 coding sequence is TGCGCCAGCAGCTTGGACAGGGAGCCCGGGCTATCTGGCTACACCTTC.

At least ten counts were recorded for this clonotype. This chain joins TRBV20-1 and TRBJ2-1; TRBD1 agrees at 7 bases. The CDR3 totals 14 residues. The germline V gene has CDR1 DFQATT and CDR2 SNEGSKA (reference sequence). V shed 0 bases and J 11 bases; nucleotides not matched to a gene: 10. For the CDR3, the DNA is TGCAGTGCTAGAGATCTTCAGGGGGAGTATAAGCAGTTCTTC. Protein sequence: CSARDLQGEYKQFF.

V and J are TRBV29-1 and TRBJ2-3; a possible D gene is TRBD1 (6 bases). The CDR3 contains 18 residues. Germline-derived CDR1 and CDR2 are SQVTM and ANQGSEA. The germline V and J ends were trimmed by 4 bases and 0 bases, with 23 bases remaining between them. CDR3 coding DNA: TGCAGCGTTGGGGGGCCGTCCGCGGTAAGGGTCAGCACAGATACGCAGTATTTT. Translation gives CSVGGPSAVRVSTDTQYF.

This rearrangement joins TRBV7-9 to TRBJ1-2, with D unresolved. CDR3 length: 15 residues. Germline V gives CDR1 SEHNR, CDR2 FQNEAQ (reference sequence). Trimming pared 1 base from V and 8 bases from J, leaving 17 bases between. The CDR3 sequence is CASSLGDLWSGGYTF. The CDR3 DNA sequence: TGTGCCAGCAGCTTAGGAGATCTATGGAGCGGCGGCTACACCTTC.

The chain is built from TRBV7-9 and TRBJ1-2; unclear D gene. CDR1 is SEHNR and CDR2 is FQNEAQ in the germline V gene (reference sequence). This CDR3 contains 12 residues. Trimming took off 1 base at V and 8 bases at J, with 8 bases between the two ends. As DNA, the CDR3 is TGTGCCAGCAGCTTAGAGCTGAGCGGCTACACCTTC. It yields the protein CASSLELSGYTF.

The V and J genes are TRBV6-2 or TRBV6-3 and TRBJ1-2; D is ambiguous. From germline, CDR1 is MNHEY and CDR2 SVGEGT. The CDR3 length is 13 residues. The V end was cut by 8 bases, the J end by 2 bases, with 12 bases between. The CDR3 here is CASSTTENYGYTF. The CDR3 nucleotides read TGTGCCAGCTCAACGACCGAGAACTATGGCTACACCTTC.

This clonotype was seen a handful of times. The chain carries TRBV5-5 and TRBJ2-3, with 8 nucleotides matching TRBD1. This CDR3 is built from 16 residues. Germline V gene lookup returns CDR1 SGHKS and CDR2 YYEKEE (reference sequence). With V trimmed by 1 base and J by 1 base, 5 bases remained unmatched. Written as DNA, the CDR3 is TGTGCCAGCAGCTTGAGCGGACAGGGCGGCACAGATACGCAGTATTTT. Translation: CASSLSGQGGTDTQYF.

This clonotype was seen only a few times. This chain joins TRBV2 and TRBJ2-7, with 12 bases that match TRBD2. This CDR3 is built from 14 residues. The junction had 4 bases not matched to a gene; V was cut back by 6 bases and J by 4 bases. Germline assignment: CDR1 SNHLY and CDR2 FYNNEI. The CDR3 reads CASRSTSGGYEQYF. The CDR3 nucleotides read TGTGCCAGCAGGTCGACTAGCGGGGGTTACGAGCAGTACTTC.

This clonotype has more than one count but fewer than ten. The chain has TRBV15 and TRBJ2-7; TRBD1 is a possible D gene (8 bases). The germline V gene has CDR1 LNHNV and CDR2 YYDKDF (reference sequence). The CDR3 has 16 amino acids. V was pared by 1 base and J by 3 bases, with 16 bases between. CDR3 bases: TGTGCCACCAGCAGAGTGGGGGGGACAGGCTTCTACGAGCAGTACGTC. Protein: CATSRVGGTGFYEQYV.

In its sample, this clonotype ranks as medium-sized. The chain uses TRBV19 and TRBJ2-1; TRBD2 matches 9 bases. The germline V gene encodes CDR1 LNHDA and CDR2 SQIVND (reference sequence). CDR3 length: 14 residues. V lost 5 bases and J lost 8; bases outside the gene matches: 7. DNA for the CDR3: TGTGCCAGTAGTTCGCGGGGGGGCCATGATGAGCAGTTCTTC. This gives the protein CASSSRGGHDEQFF.

This clonotype has only a few counts. The chain is built from TRBV25-1 and TRBJ1-6; D might be TRBD1 (5 bases). Germline CDR1 MGHDK, CDR2 SYGVNS. Deletions cut 6 bases from V and 9 bases from J, with 18 bases between. The CDR3 has 15 residues. CDR3 nucleotide sequence: TGTGCCAGCAGGGGAGCGGGGCAGGGAGGTTCACCCCTCCACTTT. Residues: CASRGAGQGGSPLHF.

This clonotype was detected many times. The chain employs TRBV24-1 and TRBJ2-2, with D perhaps given as TRBD1 or TRBD2 (6 bases each). V shed 5 bases and J shed 4 bases, with 10 bases lying between them. The V gene's germline CDR1 is KGHDR and CDR2 SFDVKD. CDR3 size: 14 residues. The CDR3 region is CATSGGARTGELFF. CDR3 nucleotides: TGTGCCACCAGTGGGGGGGCCCGCACCGGGGAGCTGTTTTTT.

This clonotype showed up many times. The V call is TRBV4-1, the J call TRBJ2-5, with D hard to call. The CDR3 consists of 15 residues. Trimming took 4 bases from V and 5 from J, leaving 17 bases between them. Germline lookup yields CDR1 MGHRA and CDR2 YSYEKL. The CDR3 DNA reads as TGCGCCAGCAGCCGTAGTACCAGTGGATCGGAGACCCAGTACTTC. Protein: CASSRSTSGSETQYF.

This clonotype has more than one count but fewer than ten. The chain's CDR3 is CASSQGPAGANVLTF. CDR3 bases: TGTGCCAGCAGCCAAGGTCCAGCTGGGGCCAACGTCCTGACTTTC. J is TRBJ2-6 and V is TRBV14, with D uncertain. The CDR3 is 15 residues long. Germline-derived CDR1 and CDR2 are SGHDN and FVKESK. V dropped 1 base and J dropped 2 bases, with 6 bases sitting between them.

V is TRBV6-5 and J is TRBJ2-7; D not resolved. The V gene's germline CDR1 is MNHEY and CDR2 SVGAGI. V was cut by 2 bases and J by 0 bases, with 14 bases left in between. The CDR3 covers 16 residues. This chain's CDR3 is CASSYSSLTSSYEQYV. The CDR3, as DNA: TGTGCCAGCAGTTACAGTTCACTCACCAGCTCCTACGAGCAGTACGTC.

Ten or more counts support this clonotype. The chain employs TRBV6-2 or TRBV6-3 and TRBJ2-7, with unresolved D. V lost 4 bases and J 0 bases, leaving 10 bases between the germline ends. Germline V gene sequence: CDR1 MNHEY, CDR2 SVGEGT. The CDR3 is 14 amino acids. The CDR3 spells CASSSRTDSYEQYF. The CDR3, as DNA: TGTGCCAGCAGTTCCCGGACGGACTCCTACGAGCAGTACTTC.

This clonotype occurred a few times. The rearrangement links TRBV20-1 to TRBJ1-2; D ambiguous. V shed 6 bases and J shed 4 bases, with 12 bases lying between them. The length of the CDR3 is 12 residues. The germline CDR1 and CDR2 sequences are DFQATT and SNEGSKA (reference sequence). The CDR3 DNA is TGCAGTGCCGCAGGAACTTCCTATGGCTACACCTTC. It translates to CSAAGTSYGYTF.

This clonotype showed up just a few times. The rearrangement joins TRBV7-2 to TRBJ2-4, with a weak D call TRBD1 (5 bases). The CDR3 sequence is 14 residues long. CDR1 and CDR2 from the germline V gene are SGHTA and FQGNSA. Trimming took 1 base from V and 5 from J, leaving 9 bases between them. The CDR3 DNA sequence: TGTGCCAGCAGCTTAGGTCAGGGCGAAAACATTCAGTACTTC. Translating gives CASSLGQGENIQYF.

The rearrangement joins TRBV30 to TRBJ2-6, with D perhaps matching TRBD2 (5 bases). Trimming pared 7 bases from V and 0 bases from J, leaving 13 bases between. CDR3 size: 15 residues. The germline gives CDR1 GTSNPN, CDR2 SVGIG (reference sequence). The CDR3 spells CASGLTSSGANVLTF. For the CDR3, the DNA is TGTGCCTCCGGACTGACCAGCTCTGGGGCCAACGTCCTGACTTTC.

This clonotype was counted at least ten times. The chain is built from TRBV5-1 and TRBJ2-3, with 7 bases aligning to TRBD1. The CDR3 covers 16 residues. V lost 4 bases to trimming and J lost 4 bases; unmatched junction nucleotides: 12. The germline V gene encodes CDR1 SGHRS and CDR2 YFSETQ. The CDR3 here is CASSLDRLDNADTQYF. DNA of the CDR3: TGCGCCAGCAGCCTGGACAGGCTGGATAATGCAGATACGCAGTATTTT.

There are a few counts of this clonotype. This chain links TRBV4-2 with TRBJ2-3; perhaps TRBD2 as D (5 bases). The germline V and J ends were trimmed by 4 bases and 2 bases, with 13 bases remaining between them. CDR3 length equals 15 residues. Looked up from germline, CDR1 is LGHNA and CDR2 is YNFKEQ. The CDR3 sequence is CASSRGSYATDTQYF. As DNA, the CDR3 is TGTGCCAGCAGCCGTGGGAGCTACGCCACAGATACGCAGTATTTT.

This clonotype came up a few times. The chain is built from TRBV18 and TRBJ2-5, with no clear D. This CDR3 contains 12 residues. The ends were cut back, 0 bases at V and 5 bases at J, with 4 bases in the middle. The germline V gene encodes CDR1 KGHSH and CDR2 LQKENI. CDR3 DNA sequence: TGTGCCAGCTCACCACCCCGGGAGACCCAGTACTTC. Encoded protein: CASSPPRETQYF.

Only a few counts were recorded for this clonotype. This chain joins TRBV25-1 and TRBJ2-7, with a possible D match to TRBD2 (7 bases). Trimming removed 3 bases from V and 7 bases from J, with 13 bases in between. CDR1 and CDR2 from the germline V gene are MGHDK and SYGVNS. This CDR3 comprises 13 residues. The CDR3 DNA follows: TGTGCCAGCAGTGATCGGGGGGCTGGAGAGCAGTACTTC. Encoded protein: CASSDRGAGEQYF.